This T cell receptor beta chain was recorded in a study of blood T cell repertoires in COVID-19 (dated by TCRdb to about 2020). Broadly, across the study: Samples from collaborators originated in the United States, Italy and Spain and spanned both the acute and convalescent phases of COVID-19. The sample metadata nearly always contained a de-identified subject ID, COVID-19 status, age in years and sex. Samples came from the ongoing ImmuneRACE study (first 160 participants) plus 1,254 subjects from 6 global collaborators. The dataset comprised deeply sampled blood TCRbeta repertoires from subjects exposed to, actively infected with, or recovered from COVID-19. HLA class I and class II types, where available, came from metadata supplied by the sample provider rather than from assay-based typing. The prospective study material was composed of cDNA or gDNA derived from T cells, B-cell-depleted T cells, or PBMCs. The repertoires were released in a freely available public database meant as a resource for research on the immune response to SARS-CoV-2. Here is what the overall study found, with its caveats: Clinical and demographic metadata were provided uncurated, with the amount varying by source and participant.

Whole blood was collected in K2EDTA tubes by collaborating institutions according to the institutions' own protocols. Collaborator samples were shipped for TCRbeta analysis as frozen whole blood, isolated PBMCs, or DNA extracted from either sample type. Notes on this clone: What antigen it recognizes has not been identified. One base away there is no much larger clone; base qualities are not given.

V is shortened by 5 bases, J by 7 bases, and the region joining them spans 9 bases. CDR1 and CDR2, looked up from the germline V gene (reference sequence), are PRHDT and FYEKMQ. Inclusive of the bounding cysteine and phenylalanine, the CDR3 is 12 residues long. The sequence is cut down to CDR3 DNA, 36 bases in frame from base 1. The immunoSEQ Assay, a bias-controlled multiplex PCR, was used to amplify TCRbeta CDR3 regions from genomic DNA. In the paper's pipeline: Nucleated cell counts per sample were estimated from amplification of reference gene primers within the assay. To quantify the absolute abundance of each unique TCRbeta CDR3 rearrangement, sequence reads were collapsed and filtered. For each sample, productive Simpson clonality was calculated by taking the square root of Simpson's diversity index across productive rearrangements. TCRdb retrieved this table from immuneACCESS and kept in-frame rearrangements only. Not all clones are present; in checked studies, unresolved V genes account for under half, and no reason is known for the remainder. The V and J calls and clone size come from that table; D and trimming were worked out from the DNA. The sample data list some 200,000 clones, and around 90% of these were observed just once. More than 1.4% of the sample is in the top ten clones.

This sequence originates from a man younger than 35 with active or convalescent COVID-19. This chain joins TRBV13 to TRBJ2-1; the D segment could be TRBD1, given 5 matching bases. The sample comprised peripheral blood. The base sequence is TGTGCCAGCAGCCCGAACAGGAATGAGCAGTTCTTC. Its protein product is CASSPNRNEQFF. The entire variable domain, with the stretches around the CDR3 drawn from the reference TRBV13 and TRBJ2-1 proteins, is AAGVIQSPRHLIKEKRETATLKCYPIPRHDTVYWYQQGPGQDPQFLISFYEKMQSDKGSIPDRFSAQQFSDYHSELNMSSLELGDSALYFCASSPNRNEQFFGPGTRLTVL.